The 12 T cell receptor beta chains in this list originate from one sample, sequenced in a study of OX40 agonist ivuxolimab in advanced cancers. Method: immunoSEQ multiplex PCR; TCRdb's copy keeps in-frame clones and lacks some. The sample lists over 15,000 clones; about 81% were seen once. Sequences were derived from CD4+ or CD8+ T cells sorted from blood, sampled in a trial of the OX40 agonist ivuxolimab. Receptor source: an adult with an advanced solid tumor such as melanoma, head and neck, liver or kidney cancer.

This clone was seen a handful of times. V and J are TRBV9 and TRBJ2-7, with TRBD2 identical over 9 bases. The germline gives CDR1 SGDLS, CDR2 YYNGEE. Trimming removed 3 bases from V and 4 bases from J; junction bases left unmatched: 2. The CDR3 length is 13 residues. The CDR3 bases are TGTGCCAGCAGCGACGGACTAGCGTACGAGCAGTACTTC. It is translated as CASSDGLAYEQYF.

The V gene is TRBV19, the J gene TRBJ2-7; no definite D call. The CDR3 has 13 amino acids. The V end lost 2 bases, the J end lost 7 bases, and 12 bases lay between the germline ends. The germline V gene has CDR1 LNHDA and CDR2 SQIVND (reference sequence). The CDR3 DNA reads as TGTGCCAGTAGTATATACATTGGGTTGGAGCAGTACTTC. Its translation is CASSIYIGLEQYF. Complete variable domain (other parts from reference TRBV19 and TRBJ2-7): DGGITQSPKYLFRKEGQNVTLSCEQNLNHDAMYWYRQDPGQGLRLIYYSQIVNDFQKGDIAEGYSVSREKKESFPLTVTSAQKNPTAFYLCASSIYIGLEQYFGPGTRLTVT.

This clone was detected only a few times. In nucleotides, the CDR3 is TGTGCCAGCAGCGACGTTACCGGGACAGGGTACTATGGCTACACCTTC. Translating gives CASSDVTGTGYYGYTF. The chain combines TRBV27 with TRBJ1-2; 9 bases are shared with TRBD1. Germline values: CDR1 MNHEY, CDR2 SMNVEV (reference sequence). After removal of 6 bases from V and 3 bases from J, the junction contained 11 bases not matched to a gene. This CDR3 region has 16 residues.

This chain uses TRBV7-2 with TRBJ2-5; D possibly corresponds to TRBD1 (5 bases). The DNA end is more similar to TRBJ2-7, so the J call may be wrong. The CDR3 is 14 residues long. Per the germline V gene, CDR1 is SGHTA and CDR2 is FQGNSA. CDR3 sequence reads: CASSSTSGSHEQYF. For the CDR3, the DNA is TGTGCCAGCAGCTCAACCTCAGGGTCCCACGAGCAGTACTTC.

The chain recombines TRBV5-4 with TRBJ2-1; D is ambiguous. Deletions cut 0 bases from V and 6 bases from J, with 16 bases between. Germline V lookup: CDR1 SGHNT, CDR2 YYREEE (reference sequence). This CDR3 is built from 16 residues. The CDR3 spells CASSLAPSLESNEQFF. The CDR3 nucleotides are TGTGCCAGCAGCTTGGCCCCGTCATTAGAGTCCAATGAGCAGTTCTTC.

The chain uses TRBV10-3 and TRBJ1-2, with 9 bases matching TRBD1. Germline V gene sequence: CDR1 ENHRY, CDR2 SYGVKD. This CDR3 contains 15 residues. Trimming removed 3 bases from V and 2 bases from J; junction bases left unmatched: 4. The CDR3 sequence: CAISDGDRANYGYTF. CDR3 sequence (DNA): TGTGCCATCAGTGACGGGGACAGGGCGAACTATGGCTACACCTTC.

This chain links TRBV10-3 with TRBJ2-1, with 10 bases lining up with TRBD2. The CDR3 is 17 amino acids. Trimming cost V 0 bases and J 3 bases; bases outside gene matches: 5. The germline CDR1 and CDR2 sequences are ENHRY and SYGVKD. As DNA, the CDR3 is TGTGCCATCAGTGAGTCTCTAGCGGGAGCCGACTACAATGAGCAGTTCTTC. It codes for CAISESLAGADYNEQFF.

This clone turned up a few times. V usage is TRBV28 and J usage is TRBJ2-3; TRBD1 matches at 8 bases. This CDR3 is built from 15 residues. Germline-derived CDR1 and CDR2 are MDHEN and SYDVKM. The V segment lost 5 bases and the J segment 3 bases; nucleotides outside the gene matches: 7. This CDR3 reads CASSISGQGTDTQYF. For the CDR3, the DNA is TGTGCCAGCAGTATCTCCGGACAGGGAACAGATACGCAGTATTTT.

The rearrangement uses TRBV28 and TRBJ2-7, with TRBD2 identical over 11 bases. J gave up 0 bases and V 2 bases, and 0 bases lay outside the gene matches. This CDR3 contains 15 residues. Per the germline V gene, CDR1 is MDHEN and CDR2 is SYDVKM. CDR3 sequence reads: CASSLTSGSSYEQYF. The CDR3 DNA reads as TGTGCCAGCAGTTTAACTAGCGGGAGCTCCTACGAGCAGTACTTC.

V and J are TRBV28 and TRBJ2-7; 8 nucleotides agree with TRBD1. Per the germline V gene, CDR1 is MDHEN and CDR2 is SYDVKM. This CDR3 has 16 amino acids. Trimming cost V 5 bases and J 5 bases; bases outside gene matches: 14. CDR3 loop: CASSISDGTGGHEQYF. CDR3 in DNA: TGTGCCAGCAGTATTAGCGATGGGACAGGAGGGCACGAGCAGTACTTC.

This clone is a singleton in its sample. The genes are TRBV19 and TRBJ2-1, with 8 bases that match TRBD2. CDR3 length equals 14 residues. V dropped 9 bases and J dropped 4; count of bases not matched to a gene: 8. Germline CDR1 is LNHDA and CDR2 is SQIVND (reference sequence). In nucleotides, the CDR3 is TGTGCCAGCACCCGGGGGGGTTCTTACAATGAGCAGTTCTTC. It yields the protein CASTRGGSYNEQFF.

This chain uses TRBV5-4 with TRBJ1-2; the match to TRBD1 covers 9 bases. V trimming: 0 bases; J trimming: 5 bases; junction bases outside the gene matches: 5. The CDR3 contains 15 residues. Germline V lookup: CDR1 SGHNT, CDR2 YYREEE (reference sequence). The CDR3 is CASSLATGTGYGYTF. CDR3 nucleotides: TGTGCCAGCAGCTTGGCCACGGGGACAGGGTATGGCTACACCTTC.